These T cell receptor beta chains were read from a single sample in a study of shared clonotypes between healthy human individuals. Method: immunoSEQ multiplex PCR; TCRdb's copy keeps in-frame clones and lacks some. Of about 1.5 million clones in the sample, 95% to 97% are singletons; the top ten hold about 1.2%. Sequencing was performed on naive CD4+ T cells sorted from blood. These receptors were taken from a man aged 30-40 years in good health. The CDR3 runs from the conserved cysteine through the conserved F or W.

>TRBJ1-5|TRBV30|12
CAWNRGGQPQHF
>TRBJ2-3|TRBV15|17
CATSRDQVAGYTDTQYF
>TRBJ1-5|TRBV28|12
CASSMRGTPQHF
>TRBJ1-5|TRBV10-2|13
CASRLTGNQPQHF
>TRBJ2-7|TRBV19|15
CASTIADPGPYEQYF
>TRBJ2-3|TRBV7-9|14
CASSFGQYTDTQYF
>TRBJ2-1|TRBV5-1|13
CASSLGPDNEQFF
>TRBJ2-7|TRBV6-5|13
CASRGSGYYEQYF
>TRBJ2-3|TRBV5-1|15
CATRGKGLSTDTQYF
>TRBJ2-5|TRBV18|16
CASSPRVRGNQETQYF
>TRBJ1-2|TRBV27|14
CASSSLDRNYGYTF
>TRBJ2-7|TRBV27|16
CASSPPRGTYAYEQYF
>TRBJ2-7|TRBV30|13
CAGGQASSYEQYF
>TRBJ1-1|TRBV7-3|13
CASSFGRNTEAFF
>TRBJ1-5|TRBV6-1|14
CASSSDRGGQPQHF
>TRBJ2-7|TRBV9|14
CASSVDSSGYEQYF
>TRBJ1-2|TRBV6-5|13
CASSQHANYGYTF
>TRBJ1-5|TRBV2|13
CASSRGANQPQHF
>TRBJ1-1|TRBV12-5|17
CASVWKAGTAANTEAFF
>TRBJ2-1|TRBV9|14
CASSVATIYNEQFF
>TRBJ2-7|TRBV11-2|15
CASSIAGGPVLEQYF
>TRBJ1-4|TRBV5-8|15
CASSLRGLEWEKLFF
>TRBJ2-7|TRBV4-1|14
CASSHLGYEYEQYF
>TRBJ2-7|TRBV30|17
CAWGLAVGGPFPYEQYF
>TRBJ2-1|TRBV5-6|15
CASSSLPGVLNEQFF
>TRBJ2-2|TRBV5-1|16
CASSGSRAGGPGELFF
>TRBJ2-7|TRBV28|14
CASRKAGPAYEQYF
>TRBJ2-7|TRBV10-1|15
CASSESGATSYEQYF
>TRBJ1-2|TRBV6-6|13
CASSKTGDYGYTF
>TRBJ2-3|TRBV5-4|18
CASSLGGTSGGSTDTQYF
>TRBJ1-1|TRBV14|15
CASSQYSRVNTEAFF
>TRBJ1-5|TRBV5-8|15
CASSLGQGGNQPQHF
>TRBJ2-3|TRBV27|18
CASSSYTSSGGRLGTQYF
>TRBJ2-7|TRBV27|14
CASSLTSRSYEQYF
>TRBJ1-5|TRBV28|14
CASSLDNSNQPQHF
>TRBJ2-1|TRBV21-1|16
CASSKGGQGGQHEKFF
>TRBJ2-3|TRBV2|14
CASSDTSRADTQYF
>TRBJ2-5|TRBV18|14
CASSPEIGTETQYF
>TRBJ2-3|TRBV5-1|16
CASSLDGGSRTDTQYF
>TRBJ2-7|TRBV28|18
CASRSGGDGLGGSYEQYF
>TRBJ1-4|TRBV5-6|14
CASSLPGLGEKLFF